What follows are 32 T cell receptor beta chains derived from one specimen sequenced in a study of cytomegalovirus exposure and HLA in healthy donors. The study ran its PCR with 60 Vbeta and 13 Jbeta primers. Profiling relied on immunoSEQ multiplex PCR, and the TCRdb table lists in-frame clones only, not all of them. Among about 130,000 clones listed, 80% were seen once. The sample consisted of PBMCs. These receptors all come from a man between 25 and 39 years old in good health and CMV-seropositive.

The chain employs TRBV6-5 and TRBJ1-6; tentatively, D is TRBD1 (5 bases). The CDR3 length is 14 residues. Germline CDR1 and CDR2: MNHEY and SVGAGI. Deletions cut 5 bases from V and 7 bases from J, with 12 bases between. CDR3 DNA: TGTGCCAGCAGTCTGACAGACAGAAATTCACCCCTCCACTTT. It is translated as CASSLTDRNSPLHF.

V gene TRBV11-3 combines with J gene TRBJ1-1, with TRBD1 as a possible D gene (5 bases). Germline V lookup: CDR1 SGHNT, CDR2 YENEEA. The CDR3 has 13 residues. V was cut by 5 bases and J by 1 base, with 8 bases left in between. CDR3 region: CASSRRENTEAFF. The CDR3 coding sequence is TGTGCCAGCAGCCGCAGGGAGAACACTGAAGCTTTCTTT.

The J gene is TRBJ1-5, the V gene TRBV19, with TRBD1 matching 10 bases. This CDR3 is built from 14 residues. Germline V lookup: CDR1 LNHDA, CDR2 SQIVND (reference sequence). The junction had 5 bases not matched to a gene; V was cut back by 5 bases and J by 7 bases. CDR3 loop: CASSETGGEQPQHF. The CDR3 DNA reads TGTGCCAGTAGTGAGACAGGGGGCGAACAGCCCCAGCATTTT. The whole variable domain, remainder taken from reference TRBV19 and TRBJ1-5, is DGGITQSPKYLFRKEGQNVTLSCEQNLNHDAMYWYRQDPGQGLRLIYYSQIVNDFQKGDIAEGYSVSREKKESFPLTVTSAQKNPTAFYLCASSETGGEQPQHFGDGTRLSIL.

The V call is TRBV7-3, the J call TRBJ1-2, with a possible D match to TRBD1 (5 bases). V was cut by 3 bases and J by 5 bases, with 10 bases left in between. The germline gives CDR1 SGHTA, CDR2 FQGTGA. The CDR3 spans 13 residues. CDR3 sequence: CASSLGQDYGYTF. The CDR3 DNA follows: TGTGCCAGCAGCTTGGGGCAGGATTATGGCTACACCTTC.

The chain combines TRBV18 with TRBJ2-6; D might be TRBD1 (6 bases). V was pared by 3 bases and J by 0 bases, with 18 bases between. The V gene's germline CDR1 is KGHSH and CDR2 LQKENI. The CDR3 has 19 residues. The CDR3 protein is CASSPSFRTVTSGANVLTF. CDR3 coding DNA: TGTGCCAGCTCACCTTCTTTCCGGACAGTTACCTCTGGGGCCAACGTCCTGACTTTC. The full variable domain, rest sourced from reference TRBV18 and TRBJ2-6, is NAGVMQNPRHLVRRRGQEARLRCSPMKGHSHVYWYRQLPEEGLKFMVYLQKENIIDESGMPKERFSAEFPKEGPSILRIQQVVRGDSAAYFCASSPSFRTVTSGANVLTFGAGSRLTVL.

In regard to this clone: The sample holds other DNA sequences that translate to the same CDR3. The chain couples TRBV9 to TRBJ2-3, with no clear D. CDR3 length: 11 residues. CDR1 is SGDLS, CDR2 YYNGEE, per germline. Trimming took 3 bases from V and 5 from J, leaving 4 bases between them. The CDR3 sequence: CASSAGDTQYF. CDR3 sequence (DNA): TGTGCCAGCAGCGCAGGAGATACGCAGTATTTT.

The V call is TRBV6-1, the J call TRBJ2-7; 7 bases map to TRBD1. After removal of 5 bases from V and 4 bases from J, the junction contained 11 bases not matched to a gene. Germline V CDR1 and CDR2: MNHNS, SASEGT. This CDR3 has 15 amino acids. The CDR3 DNA is TGTGCCAGCAGTCCTCGGGACAGAATTAAATACGAGCAGTACTTC. Amino acids: CASSPRDRIKYEQYF.

This rearrangement joins TRBV12-5 to TRBJ1-2; 7 nucleotides match TRBD1. This CDR3 contains 16 residues. Germline V gene sequence: CDR1 LGHNT, CDR2 FRNRAP. Trimming at V came to 7 bases and at J to 4 bases, leaving 15 bases not matched to a gene. CDR3 nucleotides: TGTGCTAGTGCCACCCCTCACAGGGGCCGCAGCTATGGCTACACCTTC. Translated: CASATPHRGRSYGYTF.

This chain links TRBV27 with TRBJ2-7; D call uncertain. Germline V CDR1 and CDR2: MNHEY, SMNVEV (reference sequence). This CDR3 contains 13 residues. V dropped 1 base and J dropped 3 bases, with 7 bases sitting between them. The CDR3 loop is CASSLFHGYEQYF. The CDR3 nucleotides are TGTGCCAGCAGTTTATTCCACGGCTACGAGCAGTACTTC.

The rearrangement links TRBV6-1 to TRBJ1-4, with 9 bases lining up with TRBD1. This CDR3 spans 15 amino acids. The V gene's germline CDR1 is MNHNS and CDR2 SASEGT. With 6 bases clipped from V and 3 bases from J, the junction kept 5 bases outside the gene matches. The CDR3 nucleotides are TGTGCCAGCAGAGACAGGGGGGTTGCTAATGAAAAACTGTTTTTT. Encoded protein: CASRDRGVANEKLFF.

Here the CDR3 DNA reads TGTGCCATCAGTGAGTCGAGTGGCAGGGGGAAAGCTTTCTTT. Encoded protein: CAISESSGRGKAFF. The gene calls are TRBV10-3 and TRBJ1-1; TRBD1 aligns across 7 bases. Germline-derived CDR1 and CDR2 are ENHRY and SYGVKD. J gave up 9 bases and V 0 bases, and 7 bases lay outside the gene matches. There are 14 residues in the CDR3.

CDR3 DNA: TGTGCCAGCAGTGCCTCCAGGACTGGAAACACCATATATTTT. Translated, it gives CASSASRTGNTIYF. V gene TRBV6-1 combines with J gene TRBJ1-3; D unresolved. The CDR3 is 14 residues long. The V gene lost 4 bases and the J gene lost 2 bases, with 9 bases spanning the gap. CDR1 MNHNS and CDR2 SASEGT come from the germline V gene.

This sequence joins TRBV5-1 and TRBJ2-3; 12 bases are shared with TRBD2. This CDR3 region has 15 residues. The germline V gene has CDR1 SGHRS and CDR2 YFSETQ. Trimming took 2 bases from V and 4 from J; bases not matched to a gene: 2. In nucleotides, the CDR3 is TGCGCCAGCAGCTTAAGGACTAGCGGGGCAGATACGCAGTATTTT. It yields the protein CASSLRTSGADTQYF.

The CDR3 sequence is CASSWTGGPITGYTF. In DNA form, the CDR3 reads TGTGCCAGCAGCTGGACAGGGGGCCCTATAACCGGCTACACCTTC. J is TRBJ1-2 and V is TRBV5-5, with 11 bases identical to TRBD1. Germline CDR1 reads SGHKS; CDR2 reads YYEKEE (reference sequence). CDR3 length equals 15 residues. Trimming cost V 3 bases and J 8 bases; bases outside gene matches: 9.

The rearrangement uses TRBV9 and TRBJ2-7; 8 bases map to TRBD1. CDR1 is SGDLS, CDR2 YYNGEE, per germline. V shed 4 bases and J 5 bases; nucleotides not matched to a gene: 8. The CDR3 has 14 residues. Here the CDR3 reads CASSHNNRGDEQYF. The CDR3 bases are TGTGCCAGCAGCCATAACAACAGGGGGGACGAGCAGTACTTC.

The chain couples TRBV4-2 to TRBJ2-5; 11 bases are a match to TRBD2. The end of the DNA aligns better with TRBJ2-7, so the J call may be wrong. CDR3 length: 21 amino acids. From germline, CDR1 is LGHNA and CDR2 YNFKEQ. The CDR3 DNA is TGTGCCAGCAGCCAACCCTTCCTCCGGCTAGCGGGGGGCTTAGGTAGGAACGAGCAGTACTTC. It codes for CASSQPFLRLAGGLGRNEQYF.

In the case of this clone: The junction differs from germline at one of its ends, possibly a read error. The rearrangement joins TRBV23-1 to TRBJ1-1; 7 positions match TRBD1. TRBV23-1 is assigned to the ORF class and has an uncertain function. The length of the CDR3 is 14 residues. CDR3 loop: CANSLAQGFTEAFF. As DNA, the CDR3 is TGCGCCAACAGTCTAGCACAGGGGTTCACTGAAGCTTTCTTT.

The chain uses TRBV6-6 and TRBJ1-5; D call uncertain. CDR1 MNHNY and CDR2 SVGAGI come from the germline V gene (reference sequence). Trimming took 5 bases from V and 4 from J, leaving 12 bases between them. The CDR3 is made up of 14 amino acids. As DNA, the CDR3 is TGTGCCAGCAGTCCCTCGGGAGATAATCAGCCCCAGCATTTT. Encoded protein: CASSPSGDNQPQHF.

The chain joins TRBV27 to TRBJ1-6; possibly TRBD1 for D (6 bases). The CDR3 consists of 16 residues. The V gene's germline CDR1 is MNHEY and CDR2 SMNVEV (reference sequence). V was shortened by 6 bases and J by 6 bases, with 18 bases between the two germline ends. This CDR3 reads CASRTTAGASNSPLHF. The CDR3 DNA reads TGTGCCAGCAGGACAACGGCAGGGGCCAGTAATTCACCCCTCCACTTT.

V and J are TRBV7-3 and TRBJ1-2; no reliable D call. This CDR3 has 14 residues. Deletions cut 0 bases from V and 5 bases from J, with 10 bases between. In germline, CDR1 is SGHTA, CDR2 FQGTGA. CDR3 region: CASSLTDSGYGYTF. In DNA, the CDR3 is TGTGCCAGCAGCTTAACCGACTCGGGGTATGGCTACACCTTC.

This clone appeared a single time. The chain combines TRBV6-1 with TRBJ1-6; 8 nucleotides line up with TRBD1. From germline, CDR1 is MNHNS and CDR2 SASEGT. Trimming took 2 bases from V and 8 from J; bases not matched to a gene: 8. The CDR3 loop spans 16 amino acids. The chain's CDR3 is CASSEYSGQDHSPLHF. In DNA form, the CDR3 reads TGTGCCAGCAGTGAATATTCGGGACAGGACCATTCACCCCTCCACTTT.

The J gene is TRBJ1-5, the V gene TRBV19; 7 bases match TRBD1. J lost 0 bases, V lost 3 bases, and 2 bases had no gene match. CDR1 is LNHDA and CDR2 is SQIVND in the germline V gene (reference sequence). The CDR3 contains 15 residues. The CDR3 loop is CASSMTGYSNQPQHF. Written as DNA, the CDR3 is TGTGCCAGTAGTATGACAGGGTATAGCAATCAGCCCCAGCATTTT. Full variable domain (outside the CDR3, taken from reference TRBV19 and TRBJ1-5): DGGITQSPKYLFRKEGQNVTLSCEQNLNHDAMYWYRQDPGQGLRLIYYSQIVNDFQKGDIAEGYSVSREKKESFPLTVTSAQKNPTAFYLCASSMTGYSNQPQHFGDGTRLSIL.

The rearrangement joins TRBV6-5 to TRBJ1-1, with D perhaps TRBD1 (5 bases). This CDR3 is 15 amino acids long. V gave up 0 bases and J gave up 3 bases, with 11 bases separating them. Germline CDR1 is MNHEY and CDR2 is SVGAGI. The CDR3 nucleotides are TGTGCCAGCAGTTACTCGACGGACATTTACACTGAAGCTTTCTTT. Protein sequence: CASSYSTDIYTEAFF.

The chain combines TRBV27 with TRBJ1-1, with D possibly matching TRBD1 (6 bases). V lost 2 bases to trimming and J lost 4 bases, with 14 bases between them. From germline, CDR1 is MNHEY and CDR2 SMNVEV (reference sequence). This CDR3 spans 15 amino acids. The CDR3 DNA follows: TGTGCCAGCAGTTTAACCCGAGGGGGTGGCACTGAAGCTTTCTTT. Its translation: CASSLTRGGGTEAFF.

The chain is built from TRBV29-1 and TRBJ2-2, with 8 bases lining up with TRBD1. Looked up from germline, CDR1 is SQVTM and CDR2 is ANQGSEA. Germline trimming cut 3 bases from V and 4 bases from J; bases unmatched to any gene: 4. The CDR3 sequence is 14 residues long. CDR3 nucleotides: TGCAGCGTTGAGACAGGGGAGGTCACCGGGGAGCTGTTTTTT. It codes for CSVETGEVTGELFF.

This clone was recorded once. The chain uses TRBV29-1 and TRBJ1-5; D may be TRBD1 (5 bases). The CDR3 extends over 15 amino acids. The germline CDR1 and CDR2 sequences are SQVTM and ANQGSEA. Between the trimmed V and J ends, which lost 3 bases and 3 bases, there was a span of 15 bases. The CDR3, as DNA: TGCAGCGTTGATTTTTTTACAGGAGTCAATCAGCCCCAGCATTTT. Its translation is CSVDFFTGVNQPQHF.

The chain is built from TRBV9 and TRBJ1-5; unclear D gene. Trimming shortened V by 4 bases and J by 0 bases, and 5 bases separated the two germline ends. The CDR3 runs to 13 residues. From germline, CDR1 is SGDLS and CDR2 YYNGEE. Here the CDR3 DNA reads TGTGCCAGCAGCCCCTCTAGCAATCAGCCCCAGCATTTT. Protein: CASSPSSNQPQHF.

This clone came up once. The chain recombines TRBV4-1 with TRBJ1-5; TRBD1 agrees at 10 bases. The CDR3 consists of 15 residues. The ends lost 4 bases at V and 4 bases at J; junction bases unmatched: 4. CDR1 MGHRA and CDR2 YSYEKL come from the germline V gene. The CDR3 sequence: CASSPGTGENQPQHF. CDR3 bases: TGCGCCAGCAGCCCGGGGACAGGGGAAAATCAGCCCCAGCATTTT.

The chain employs TRBV19 and TRBJ1-2; 9 nucleotides line up with TRBD1. Germline lookup yields CDR1 LNHDA and CDR2 SQIVND (reference sequence). Trimming cost V 6 bases and J 7 bases; bases outside gene matches: 9. The CDR3 is made up of 14 amino acids. The CDR3 is CASRLTGGYGGYTF. In DNA form, the CDR3 reads TGTGCCAGTAGACTGACAGGGGGTTATGGTGGCTACACCTTC.

This chain joins TRBV10-3 and TRBJ1-5; 10 nucleotides match TRBD1. From germline, CDR1 is ENHRY and CDR2 SYGVKD. The V gene end was trimmed by 6 bases and the J gene end by 7 bases; junction bases not matched to a gene: 6. This CDR3 has 14 residues. This CDR3 reads CAISPTGGAQPQHF. The CDR3, as DNA: TGTGCCATCAGCCCGACAGGGGGCGCCCAGCCCCAGCATTTT.

This clone was recorded only once. The chain uses TRBV2 and TRBJ1-2; possible D gene TRBD1, 5 bases. Germline V gene lookup returns CDR1 SNHLY and CDR2 FYNNEI. The V and J ends lost 4 bases and 4 bases respectively, with 13 bases between them. This CDR3 comprises 14 residues. The CDR3 spells CASSVDSITYGYTF. CDR3 DNA: TGTGCCAGCAGTGTAGACAGTATAACCTATGGCTACACCTTC.

This clone was seen once. For the CDR3, the DNA is TGCGCCAGCAGCTGGGACAGGGGAGTCTATGGCTACACCTTC. It codes for CASSWDRGVYGYTF. The genes are TRBV5-1 and TRBJ1-2; 10 bases agree with TRBD1. Germline V gene data show CDR1 as SGHRS and CDR2 as YFSETQ. The junction had 3 bases not matched to a gene; V was cut back by 3 bases and J by 4 bases. This CDR3 is built from 14 residues.